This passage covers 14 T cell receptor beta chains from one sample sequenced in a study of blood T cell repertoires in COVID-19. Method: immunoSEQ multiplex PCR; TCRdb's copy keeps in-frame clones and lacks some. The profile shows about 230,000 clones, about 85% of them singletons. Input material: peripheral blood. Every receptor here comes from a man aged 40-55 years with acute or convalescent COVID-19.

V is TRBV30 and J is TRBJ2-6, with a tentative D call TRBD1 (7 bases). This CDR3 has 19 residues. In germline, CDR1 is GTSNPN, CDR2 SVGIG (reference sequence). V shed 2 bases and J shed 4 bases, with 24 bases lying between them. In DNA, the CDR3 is TGTGCCTGGAGTAGTATCGCGGGACAGCCCTTGGCCGGGGCCAACGTCCTGACTTTC. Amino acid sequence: CAWSSIAGQPLAGANVLTF.

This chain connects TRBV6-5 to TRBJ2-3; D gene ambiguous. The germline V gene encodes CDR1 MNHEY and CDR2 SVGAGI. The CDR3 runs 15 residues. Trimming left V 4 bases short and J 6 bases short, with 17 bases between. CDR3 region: CASSSLGARADTQYF. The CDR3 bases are TGTGCCAGCAGTTCTTTAGGAGCACGCGCTGATACGCAGTATTTT.

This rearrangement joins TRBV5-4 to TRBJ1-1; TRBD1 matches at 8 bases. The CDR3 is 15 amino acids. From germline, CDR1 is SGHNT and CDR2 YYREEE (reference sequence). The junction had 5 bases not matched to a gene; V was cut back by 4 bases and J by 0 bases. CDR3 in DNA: TGTGCCAGCAGCACACCGGGACAGGTGAACACTGAAGCTTTCTTT. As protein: CASSTPGQVNTEAFF.

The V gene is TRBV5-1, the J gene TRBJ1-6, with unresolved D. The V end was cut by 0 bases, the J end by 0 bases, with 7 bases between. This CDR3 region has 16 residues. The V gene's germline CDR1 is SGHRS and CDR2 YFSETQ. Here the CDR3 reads CASSLEQSSYNSPLHF. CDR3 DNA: TGCGCCAGCAGCTTGGAACAGAGCTCCTATAATTCACCCCTCCACTTT.

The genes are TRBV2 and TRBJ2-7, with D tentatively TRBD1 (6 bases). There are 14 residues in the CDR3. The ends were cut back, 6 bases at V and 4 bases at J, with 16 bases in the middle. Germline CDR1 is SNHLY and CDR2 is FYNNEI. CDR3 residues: CASRAETGAYEQYF. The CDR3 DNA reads TGTGCCAGCAGGGCCGAGACAGGCGCGTACGAGCAGTACTTC.

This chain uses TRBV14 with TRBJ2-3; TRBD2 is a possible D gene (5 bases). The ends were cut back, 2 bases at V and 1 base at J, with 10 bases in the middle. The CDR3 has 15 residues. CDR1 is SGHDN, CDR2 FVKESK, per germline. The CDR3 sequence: CASSQSGKGTDTQYF. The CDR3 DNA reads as TGTGCCAGCAGCCAATCGGGAAAGGGCACAGATACGCAGTATTTT.

CDR3 nucleotides: TGTGCCATCCCGGAGGAGGGAGGATCGGCCCAGTACTTC. Translated, it gives CAIPEEGGSAQYF. The genes are TRBV7-9 and TRBJ2-5; D might be TRBD2 (6 bases). V gave up 10 bases and J gave up 9 bases, with 21 bases separating them. In germline, CDR1 is SEHNR, CDR2 FQNEAQ (reference sequence). This CDR3 has 13 residues.

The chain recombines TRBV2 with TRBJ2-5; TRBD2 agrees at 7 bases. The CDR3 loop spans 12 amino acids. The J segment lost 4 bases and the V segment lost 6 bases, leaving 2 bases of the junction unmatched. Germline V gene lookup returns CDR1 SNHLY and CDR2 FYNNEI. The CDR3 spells CASRTSVETQYF. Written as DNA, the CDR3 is TGTGCCAGCAGAACTAGCGTAGAGACCCAGTACTTC.

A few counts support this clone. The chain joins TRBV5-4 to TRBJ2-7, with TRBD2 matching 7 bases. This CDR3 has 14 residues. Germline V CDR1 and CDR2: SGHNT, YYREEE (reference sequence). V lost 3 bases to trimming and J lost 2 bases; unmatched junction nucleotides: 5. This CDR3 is CASSSAGTTYEQYF. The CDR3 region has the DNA TGTGCCAGCAGCTCAGCGGGGACCACCTACGAGCAGTACTTC.

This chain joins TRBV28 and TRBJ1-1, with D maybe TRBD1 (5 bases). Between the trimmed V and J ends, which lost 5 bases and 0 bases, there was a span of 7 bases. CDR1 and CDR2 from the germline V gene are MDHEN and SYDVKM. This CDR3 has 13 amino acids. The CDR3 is CASSRGMNTEAFF. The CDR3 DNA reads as TGTGCCAGCAGTAGGGGCATGAACACTGAAGCTTTCTTT.

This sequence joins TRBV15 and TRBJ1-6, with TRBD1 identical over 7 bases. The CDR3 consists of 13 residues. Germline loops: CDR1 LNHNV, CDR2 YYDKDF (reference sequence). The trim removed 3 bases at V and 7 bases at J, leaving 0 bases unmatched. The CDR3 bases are TGTGCCACCAGCAGGGGACAGAATTCACCCCTCCACTTT. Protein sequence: CATSRGQNSPLHF.

CDR3 loop: CASSPTGDTEAFF. Here the CDR3 DNA reads TGTGCCAGCTCACCGACAGGGGACACTGAAGCTTTCTTT. The chain carries TRBV18 and TRBJ1-1; 8 positions match TRBD1. This CDR3 is built from 13 residues. With V trimmed by 3 bases and J by 3 bases, 0 bases remained unmatched. Germline CDR1 and CDR2: KGHSH and LQKENI.

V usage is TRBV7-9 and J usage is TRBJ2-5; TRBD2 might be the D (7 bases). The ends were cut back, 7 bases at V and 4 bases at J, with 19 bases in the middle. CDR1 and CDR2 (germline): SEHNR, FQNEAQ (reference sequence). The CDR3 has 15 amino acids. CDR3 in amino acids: CASNPALGGGETQYF. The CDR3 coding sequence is TGTGCCAGCAACCCGGCCTTAGGGGGGGGAGAGACCCAGTACTTC.

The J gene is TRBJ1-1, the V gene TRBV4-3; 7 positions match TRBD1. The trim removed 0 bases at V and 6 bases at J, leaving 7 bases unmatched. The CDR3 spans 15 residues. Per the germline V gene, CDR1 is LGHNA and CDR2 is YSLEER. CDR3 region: CASSQDQGGGAEAFF. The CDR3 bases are TGCGCCAGCAGCCAAGATCAGGGGGGCGGGGCTGAAGCTTTCTTT.